This T cell receptor beta chain was recovered during a study of monozygotic twins with inflammatory bowel disease. Germline V gives CDR1 SGHTA, CDR2 FQGNSA. The CDR3 totals 17 residues. Remarks on this clonotype: As yet, its antigen is unknown.

Regarding the study as a whole: No discrimination was achieved between different T cell subtypes.

Each UMI, carrying a 6-nucleotide sample barcode, came from template switching. TCRdb re-called the 5' RACE reads and shows each CDR3 protein once, DNA omitted. This table lists about 420,000 distinct CDR3 sequences. V is TRBV7-2 and J is TRBJ2-7; TCRdb designates TRBD1, a call that cannot be tested without DNA. The sequenced sample was blood. The receptor was derived from a human donor with ulcerative colitis or Crohn's disease, or a healthy co-twin of an affected twin (not recorded which). The CDR3 sequence is CASSLYQGTAQTYEQYF.